Shown below are 10 T cell receptor beta chains from a single sample sequenced in a study of patients with pleural tuberculosis. From the reads, TCRdb called clonotypes with MiXCR, one entry per CDR3 protein. The sample has 40,000 to 55,000 distinct CDR3 sequences; 6% to 8% are singletons. The receptors were gathered from a human donor with pleural tuberculosis.

This clonotype was seen repeatedly, ten times or more. V gene TRBV11-1 combines with J gene TRBJ2-7; 8 bases agree with TRBD2. The CDR3 extends over 18 amino acids. The V segment lost 0 bases and the J segment 1 base; nucleotides outside the gene matches: 11. CDR1 is SGHAT, CDR2 FQDESV, per germline (reference sequence). The CDR3 loop is CASSLAILPSGLSYEQYF. CDR3 DNA sequence: TGTGCCAGCAGCTTAGCGATTTTGCCTAGCGGGCTTTCCTACGAGCAGTACTTC. Looking up the rest from reference TRBV11-1 and TRBJ2-7 gives the full variable domain: EAEVAQSPRYKITEKSQAVAFWCDPISGHATLYWYRQILGQGPELLVQFQDESVVDDSQLPKDRFSAERLKGVDSTLKIQPAELGDSAMYLCASSLAILPSGLSYEQYFGPGTRLTVT.

This clonotype was counted ten times or more. The rearrangement uses TRBV3-1 and TRBJ1-2, with D possibly being TRBD1 (6 bases). Between the trimmed V and J ends, which lost 1 base and 4 bases, there was a span of 10 bases. In germline, CDR1 is LGHDT, CDR2 YNNKEL (reference sequence). The length of the CDR3 is 14 residues. The CDR3 here is CASSQGPGAYGYTF. The CDR3 DNA sequence: TGTGCCAGCAGCCAAGGCCCAGGGGCCTATGGCTACACCTTC.

This clonotype was recorded many times. The chain uses TRBV28 and TRBJ1-1; D gene uncertain. In germline, CDR1 is MDHEN, CDR2 SYDVKM. This CDR3 has 16 residues. Between the trimmed V and J ends, which lost 1 base and 1 base, there was a span of 13 bases. The CDR3 reads CASSLLSNLRNTEAFF. The CDR3 coding sequence is TGTGCCAGCAGTTTATTATCGAACTTGAGGAACACTGAAGCTTTCTTT.

This clonotype was detected many times. This chain uses TRBV24-1 with TRBJ1-5, with D perhaps matching TRBD1 (6 bases). CDR3 length: 16 amino acids. V lost 3 bases to trimming and J lost 0 bases, with 11 bases between them. Germline assignment: CDR1 KGHDR and CDR2 SFDVKD. The CDR3 region is CATSDAGTISNQPQHF. The DNA for the CDR3 is TGTGCCACCAGTGATGCAGGGACAATTAGCAATCAGCCCCAGCATTTT.

The chain links TRBV19 to TRBJ2-1; D ambiguous. Trimming took off 4 bases at V and 8 bases at J, with 9 bases between the two ends. The CDR3 sequence is 12 residues long. CDR1 LNHDA and CDR2 SQIVND come from the germline V gene (reference sequence). The CDR3 region has the DNA TGTGCCAGTAGTAACTCGGATCATGAGCAGTTCTTC. It translates to CASSNSDHEQFF.

This clonotype was observed a handful of times. This sequence joins TRBV10-1 and TRBJ2-5; TRBD1 is a possible D gene (6 bases). The V and J ends lost 2 bases and 7 bases respectively, with 17 bases between them. The CDR3 is 15 amino acids. Germline CDR1 is WNHNN and CDR2 is SYGVQD (reference sequence). The DNA of the CDR3 is TGCGCCAGCAGTGAGGCAGGGGTCGGCAAAGGGACCCAGTACTTC. It codes for CASSEAGVGKGTQYF.

This clonotype has ten or more counts. The V call is TRBV19, the J call TRBJ2-3; D unclear. Trimming stripped 3 bases from V and 1 base from J, with 8 bases between. The CDR3 sequence is 14 residues long. Germline V lookup: CDR1 LNHDA, CDR2 SQIVND (reference sequence). CDR3 protein: CASSMGTRTDTQYF. In nucleotides, the CDR3 is TGTGCCAGTAGTATGGGCACCCGCACAGATACGCAGTATTTT.

This clonotype was recorded at least ten times. The chain has TRBV12-3 or TRBV12-4 and TRBJ2-6; D uncertain. V was clipped by 1 base and J by 0 bases, with 1 base between them. The CDR3 runs to 14 residues. The DNA for the CDR3 is TGTGCCAGCAGTTTAGGCTCTGGGGCCAACGTCCTGACTTTC. Translation: CASSLGSGANVLTF.

This clonotype was seen many times. J is TRBJ2-3 and V is TRBV18, with D possibly TRBD1 on 6 matching bases. The V end lost 1 base, the J end lost 6 bases, and 8 bases lay between the germline ends. The CDR3 contains 13 residues. Germline V CDR1 and CDR2: KGHSH, LQKENI. CDR3 coding DNA: TGTGCCAGCTCACCACGTACAGGGGATACGCAGTATTTT. It codes for CASSPRTGDTQYF.

In its sample, this clonotype was seen a few times. The J gene is TRBJ2-3, the V gene TRBV5-4, with a possible D match to TRBD2 (6 bases). The germline V gene has CDR1 SGHNT and CDR2 YYREEE (reference sequence). The CDR3 totals 15 residues. V lost 0 bases and J 0 bases, leaving 8 bases between the germline ends. CDR3 in DNA: TGTGCCAGCAGCTTGGAGCTAGCGAGCACAGATACGCAGTATTTT. Amino acid sequence: CASSLELASTDTQYF.